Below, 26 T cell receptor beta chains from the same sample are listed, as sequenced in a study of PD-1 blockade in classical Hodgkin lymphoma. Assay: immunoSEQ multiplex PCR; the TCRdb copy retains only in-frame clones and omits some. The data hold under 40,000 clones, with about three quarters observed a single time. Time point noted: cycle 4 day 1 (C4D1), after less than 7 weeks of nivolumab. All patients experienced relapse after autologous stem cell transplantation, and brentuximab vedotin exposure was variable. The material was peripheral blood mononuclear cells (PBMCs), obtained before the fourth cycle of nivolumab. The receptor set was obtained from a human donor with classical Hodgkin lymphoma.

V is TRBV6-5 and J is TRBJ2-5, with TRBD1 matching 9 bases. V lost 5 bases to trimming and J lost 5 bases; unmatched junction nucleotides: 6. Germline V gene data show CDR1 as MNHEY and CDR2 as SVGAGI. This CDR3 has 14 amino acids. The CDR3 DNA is TGTGCCAGCAGTATACAGGGGGCGGGTGAGACCCAGTACTTC. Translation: CASSIQGAGETQYF.

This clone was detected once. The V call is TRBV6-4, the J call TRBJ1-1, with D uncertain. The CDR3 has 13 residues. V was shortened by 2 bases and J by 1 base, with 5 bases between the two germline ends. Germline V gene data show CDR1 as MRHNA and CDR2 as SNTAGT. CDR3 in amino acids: CASSDRQNTEAFF. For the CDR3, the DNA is TGTGCCAGCAGTGACCGGCAGAACACTGAAGCTTTCTTT.

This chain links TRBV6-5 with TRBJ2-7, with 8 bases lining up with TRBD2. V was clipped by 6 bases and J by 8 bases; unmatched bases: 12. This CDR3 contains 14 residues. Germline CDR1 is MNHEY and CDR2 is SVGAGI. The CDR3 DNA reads TGTGCCAGCAGCCCCACCTCAACTAGCGGCAAGCAGTACTTC. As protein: CASSPTSTSGKQYF.

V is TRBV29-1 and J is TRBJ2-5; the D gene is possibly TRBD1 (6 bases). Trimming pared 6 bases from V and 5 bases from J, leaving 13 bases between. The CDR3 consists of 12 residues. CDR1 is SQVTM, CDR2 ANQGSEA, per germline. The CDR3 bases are TGCAGCGTACAGGGCTATGGGGAGACCCAGTACTTC. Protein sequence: CSVQGYGETQYF.

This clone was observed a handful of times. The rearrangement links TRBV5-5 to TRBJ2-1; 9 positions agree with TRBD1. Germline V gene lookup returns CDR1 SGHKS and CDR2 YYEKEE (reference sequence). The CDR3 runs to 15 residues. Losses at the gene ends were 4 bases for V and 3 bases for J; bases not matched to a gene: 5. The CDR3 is CASSRDRGDYNEQFF. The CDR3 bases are TGTGCCAGCAGCCGAGACAGGGGGGACTACAATGAGCAGTTCTTC.

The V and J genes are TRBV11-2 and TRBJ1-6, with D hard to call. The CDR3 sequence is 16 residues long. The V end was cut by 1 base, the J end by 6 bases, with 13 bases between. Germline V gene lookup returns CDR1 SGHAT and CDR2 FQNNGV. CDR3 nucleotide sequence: TGTGCCAGCAGCTTAGTTAACGGACCGTTTAATTCACCCCTCCACTTT. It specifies CASSLVNGPFNSPLHF.

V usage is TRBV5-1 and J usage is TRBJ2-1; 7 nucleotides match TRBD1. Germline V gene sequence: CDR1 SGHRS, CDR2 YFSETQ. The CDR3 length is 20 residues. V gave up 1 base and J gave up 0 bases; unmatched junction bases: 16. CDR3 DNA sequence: TGCGCCAGCAGCTTGAGGACCGGGACAGTTGGGCCCGGCTCCTACAATGAGCAGTTCTTC. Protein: CASSLRTGTVGPGSYNEQFF.

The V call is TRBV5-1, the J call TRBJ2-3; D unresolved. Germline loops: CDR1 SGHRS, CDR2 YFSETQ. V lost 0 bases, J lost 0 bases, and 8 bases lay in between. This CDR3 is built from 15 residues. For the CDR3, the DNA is TGCGCCAGCAGCTTGGATCGTGCTAGCACAGATACGCAGTATTTT. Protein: CASSLDRASTDTQYF.

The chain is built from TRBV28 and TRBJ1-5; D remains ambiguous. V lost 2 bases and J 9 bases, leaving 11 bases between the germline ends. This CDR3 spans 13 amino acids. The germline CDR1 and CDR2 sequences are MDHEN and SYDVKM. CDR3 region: CASSLPGIGPQHF. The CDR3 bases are TGTGCCAGCAGTTTACCCGGGATAGGGCCCCAGCATTTT.

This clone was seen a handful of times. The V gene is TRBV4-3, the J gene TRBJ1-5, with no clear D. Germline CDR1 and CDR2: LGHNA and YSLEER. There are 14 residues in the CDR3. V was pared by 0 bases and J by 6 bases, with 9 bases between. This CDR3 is CASSQDGWSQPQHF. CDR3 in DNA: TGCGCCAGCAGCCAAGATGGATGGAGTCAGCCCCAGCATTTT.

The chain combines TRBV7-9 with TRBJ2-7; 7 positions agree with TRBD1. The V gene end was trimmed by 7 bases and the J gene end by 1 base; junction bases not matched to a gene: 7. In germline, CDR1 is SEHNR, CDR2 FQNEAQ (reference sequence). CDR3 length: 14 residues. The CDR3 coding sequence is TGTGCCAGCAATCCAGGGACAGATTCCTACGAGCAGTACTTC. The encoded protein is CASNPGTDSYEQYF.

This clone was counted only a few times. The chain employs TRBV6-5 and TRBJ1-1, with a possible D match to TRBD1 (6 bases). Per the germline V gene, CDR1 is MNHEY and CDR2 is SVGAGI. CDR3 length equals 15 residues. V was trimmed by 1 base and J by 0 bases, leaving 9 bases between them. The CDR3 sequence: CASSYWGQLNTEAFF. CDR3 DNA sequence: TGTGCCAGCAGTTACTGGGGACAACTGAACACTGAAGCTTTCTTT.

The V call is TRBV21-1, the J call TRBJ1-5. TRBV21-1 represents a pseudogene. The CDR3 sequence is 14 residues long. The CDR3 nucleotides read TGTGCCAGCCAACCCGAGGGGAGACGTAGCAATCAGCATTTT. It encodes CASQPEGRRSNQHF.

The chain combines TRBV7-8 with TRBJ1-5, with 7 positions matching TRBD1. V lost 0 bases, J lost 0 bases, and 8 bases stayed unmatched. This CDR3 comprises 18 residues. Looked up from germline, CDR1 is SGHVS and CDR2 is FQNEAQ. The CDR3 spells CASSLAFGTAYSNQPQHF. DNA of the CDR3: TGTGCCAGCAGCTTAGCGTTCGGGACAGCCTATAGCAATCAGCCCCAGCATTTT.

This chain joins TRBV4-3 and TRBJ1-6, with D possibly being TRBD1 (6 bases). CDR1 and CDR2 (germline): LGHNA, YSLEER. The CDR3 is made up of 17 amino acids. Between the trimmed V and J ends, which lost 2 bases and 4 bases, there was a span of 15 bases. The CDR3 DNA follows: TGCGCCAGCAGCCAAAAATCAGGGGTAGGGTATAATTCACCCCTCCACTTT. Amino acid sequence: CASSQKSGVGYNSPLHF.

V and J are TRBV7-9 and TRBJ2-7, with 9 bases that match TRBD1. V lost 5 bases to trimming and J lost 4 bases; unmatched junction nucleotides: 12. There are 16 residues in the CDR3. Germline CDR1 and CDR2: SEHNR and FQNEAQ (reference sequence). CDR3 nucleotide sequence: TGTGCCAGCAGCATTACCGGGACAGGGAGGCGTTACGAGCAGTACTTC. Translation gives CASSITGTGRRYEQYF.

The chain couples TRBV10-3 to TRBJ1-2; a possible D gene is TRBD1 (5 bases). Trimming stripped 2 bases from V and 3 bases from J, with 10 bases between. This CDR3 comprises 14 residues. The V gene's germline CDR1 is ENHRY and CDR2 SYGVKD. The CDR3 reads CAISEVWGDYGYTF. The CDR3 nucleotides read TGTGCCATCAGTGAGGTTTGGGGCGACTATGGCTACACCTTC.

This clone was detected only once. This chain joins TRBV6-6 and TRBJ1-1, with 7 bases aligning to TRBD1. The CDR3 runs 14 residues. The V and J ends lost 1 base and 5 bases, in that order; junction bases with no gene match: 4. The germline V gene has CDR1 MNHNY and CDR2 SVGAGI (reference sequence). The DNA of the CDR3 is TGTGCCAGCAGTTACTTGACAGGGAGGACTGAAGCTTTCTTT. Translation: CASSYLTGRTEAFF.

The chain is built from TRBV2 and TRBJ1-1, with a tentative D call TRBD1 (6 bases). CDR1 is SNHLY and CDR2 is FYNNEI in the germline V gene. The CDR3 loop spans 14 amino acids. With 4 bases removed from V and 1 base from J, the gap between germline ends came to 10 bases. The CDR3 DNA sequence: TGTGCCAGCAGTGTGCAGGGGCAGAACACTGAAGCTTTCTTT. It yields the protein CASSVQGQNTEAFF. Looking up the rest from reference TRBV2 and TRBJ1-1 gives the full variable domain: EPEVTQTPSHQVTQMGQEVILRCVPISNHLYFYWYRQILGQKVEFLVSFYNNEISEKSEIFDDQFSVERPDGSNFTLKIRSTKLEDSAMYFCASSVQGQNTEAFFGQGTRLTVV.

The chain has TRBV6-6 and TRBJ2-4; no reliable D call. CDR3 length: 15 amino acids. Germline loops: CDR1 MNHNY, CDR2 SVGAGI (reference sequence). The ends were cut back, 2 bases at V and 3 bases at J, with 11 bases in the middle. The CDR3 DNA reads TGTGCCAGCAGTTACCCCGGTGGGGTCAAAAACATTCAGTACTTC. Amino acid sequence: CASSYPGGVKNIQYF.

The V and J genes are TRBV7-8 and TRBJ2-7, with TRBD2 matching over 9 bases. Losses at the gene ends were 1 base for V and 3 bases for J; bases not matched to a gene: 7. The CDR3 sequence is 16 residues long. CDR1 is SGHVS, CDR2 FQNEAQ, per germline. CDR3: CASSLVETSGNYEQYF. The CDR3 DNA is TGTGCCAGCAGCTTAGTTGAGACTAGCGGAAACTACGAGCAGTACTTC.

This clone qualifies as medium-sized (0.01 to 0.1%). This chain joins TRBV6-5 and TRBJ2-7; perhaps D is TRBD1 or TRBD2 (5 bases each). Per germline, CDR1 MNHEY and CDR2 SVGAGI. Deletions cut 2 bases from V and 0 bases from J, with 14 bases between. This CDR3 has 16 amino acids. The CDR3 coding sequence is TGTGCCAGCAGTTACCGGGGCAGGAGTTCCTCCTACGAGCAGTACTTC. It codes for CASSYRGRSSSYEQYF.

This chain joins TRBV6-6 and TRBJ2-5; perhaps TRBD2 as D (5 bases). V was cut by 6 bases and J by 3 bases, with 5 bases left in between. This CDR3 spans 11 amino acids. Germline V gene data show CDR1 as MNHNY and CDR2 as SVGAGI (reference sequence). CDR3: CASRTKETQYF. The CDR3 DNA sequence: TGTGCCAGCAGGACTAAAGAGACCCAGTACTTC.

The CDR3 DNA sequence: TGTGCCAGCAGCTTGGAATGGGGGTTTCCAGATACGCAGTATTTT. It translates to CASSLEWGFPDTQYF. The chain joins TRBV7-2 to TRBJ2-3; possibly TRBD1 or TRBD2 for D (5 bases each). Germline V gene lookup returns CDR1 SGHTA and CDR2 FQGNSA. Trimming pared 3 bases from V and 4 bases from J, leaving 14 bases between. The CDR3 spans 15 residues.

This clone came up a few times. The CDR3 loop is CASRPGQGYNSPLHF. CDR3 DNA: TGTGCCAGCCGTCCCGGACAGGGGTATAATTCACCCCTCCACTTT. This sequence joins TRBV25-1 and TRBJ1-6, with 9 bases that match TRBD1. Looked up from germline, CDR1 is MGHDK and CDR2 is SYGVNS. CDR3 length: 15 residues. V lost 8 bases to trimming and J lost 4 bases; unmatched junction nucleotides: 6.

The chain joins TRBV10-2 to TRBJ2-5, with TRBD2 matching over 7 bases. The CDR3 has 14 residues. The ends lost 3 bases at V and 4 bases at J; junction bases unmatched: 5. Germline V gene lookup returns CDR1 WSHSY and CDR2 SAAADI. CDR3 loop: CASSDFGLGETQYF. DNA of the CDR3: TGCGCCAGCAGTGACTTTGGACTAGGAGAGACCCAGTACTTC.